Shown below are 10 T cell receptor beta chains from a single sample sequenced in a study of blood T cell repertoires in COVID-19. The repertoire was sequenced with immunoSEQ multiplex PCR; TCRdb's copy has only in-frame clones and lacks some. The sample has approximately 200,000 clones, 80% seen once. Specimen: PBMCs or T cells enriched from blood (not recorded which). These receptors were obtained from a woman in her 40s with acute COVID-19.

The rearrangement uses TRBV7-6 and TRBJ2-3; weak D call: TRBD1 (6 bases). From germline, CDR1 is SGHVS and CDR2 FNYEAQ. The CDR3 runs 15 residues. Trimming stripped 5 bases from V and 3 bases from J, with 15 bases between. The CDR3 spells CASSPRDRMTDTQYF. CDR3 sequence (DNA): TGTGCCAGCAGCCCCCGCGACAGGATGACAGATACGCAGTATTTT.

The rearrangement links TRBV27 to TRBJ1-1; 9 nucleotides agree with TRBD1. Trimming removed 7 bases from V and 5 bases from J; junction bases left unmatched: 8. From germline, CDR1 is MNHEY and CDR2 SMNVEV (reference sequence). The CDR3 spans 14 residues. This CDR3 reads CASKQGAVLTEAFF. The CDR3 nucleotides are TGTGCCAGCAAACAGGGGGCGGTTTTAACTGAAGCTTTCTTT.

The V and J genes are TRBV30 and TRBJ1-4; 8 positions agree with TRBD1. The CDR3 sequence is 13 residues long. From germline, CDR1 is GTSNPN and CDR2 SVGIG (reference sequence). After removal of 2 bases from V and 12 bases from J, the junction contained 8 bases not matched to a gene. The CDR3 coding sequence is TGTGCCTGGAGTCCTCGACAGGGGTCGGAACTGTTTTTT. Translating it yields CAWSPRQGSELFF.

V is TRBV5-1 and J is TRBJ1-2, with TRBD1 as a possible D gene (6 bases). The V gene's germline CDR1 is SGHRS and CDR2 YFSETQ. CDR3 length: 13 amino acids. V lost 0 bases to trimming and J lost 7 bases, with 10 bases between them. The CDR3 sequence: CASSLGQGFGYTF. Written as DNA, the CDR3 is TGCGCCAGCAGCTTGGGGCAGGGGTTTGGCTACACCTTC. Drawing the rest from reference TRBV5-1 and TRBJ1-2, the complete variable domain is KAGVTQTPRYLIKTRGQQVTLSCSPISGHRSVSWYQQTPGQGLQFLFEYFSETQRNKGNFPGRFSGRQFSNSRSEMNVSTLELGDSALYLCASSLGQGFGYTFGSGTRLTVV.

The V call is TRBV5-1, the J call TRBJ1-1; 8 nucleotides agree with TRBD1. The CDR3 is made up of 14 amino acids. V shed 3 bases and J 1 base; nucleotides not matched to a gene: 2. The germline V gene encodes CDR1 SGHRS and CDR2 YFSETQ. The CDR3 reads CASSWTGQNTEAFF. In nucleotides, the CDR3 is TGCGCCAGCAGCTGGACAGGGCAGAACACTGAAGCTTTCTTT.

The chain uses TRBV7-3 and TRBJ2-6; perhaps TRBD1 as D (6 bases). Germline-derived CDR1 and CDR2 are SGHTA and FQGTGA. The V and J ends lost 5 bases and 0 bases respectively, with 11 bases between them. CDR3 length: 16 residues. Here the CDR3 DNA reads TGTGCCAGCAGCCCAACAGGGTTCTCTGGGGCCAACGTCCTGACTTTC. It yields the protein CASSPTGFSGANVLTF.

The chain links TRBV18 to TRBJ1-6, with D perhaps TRBD1 (6 bases). The CDR3 totals 16 residues. V dropped 0 bases and J dropped 9 bases, with 15 bases sitting between them. Germline loops: CDR1 KGHSH, CDR2 LQKENI. The CDR3 bases are TGTGCCAGCTCACCACCGGGTACAGGGAGAAGTTCACCCCTCCACTTT. Translation gives CASSPPGTGRSSPLHF.

This chain connects TRBV6-5 to TRBJ1-3, with 9 bases matching TRBD1. The CDR3 is 14 residues long. The V and J ends lost 8 bases and 4 bases, in that order; junction bases with no gene match: 6. Germline loops: CDR1 MNHEY, CDR2 SVGAGI. The CDR3: CASETGGQGNTIYF. The CDR3 bases are TGTGCCAGCGAAACAGGGGGCCAGGGAAACACCATATATTTT.

The CDR3 DNA reads TGTGCCAGCAGACCGACAGGGGGTGGTGAAAAACTGTTTTTT. Amino acids: CASRPTGGGEKLFF. This chain links TRBV27 with TRBJ1-4; 9 bases are a match to TRBD1. J was trimmed by 7 bases and V by 6 bases; bases with no gene match: 6. CDR1 is MNHEY, CDR2 SMNVEV, per germline (reference sequence). This CDR3 region has 14 residues.

The chain couples TRBV29-1 to TRBJ1-5; D uncertain. Trimming left V 0 bases short and J 13 bases short, with 10 bases between. Germline V gene data show CDR1 as SQVTM and CDR2 as ANQGSEA. The CDR3 is 11 amino acids. The CDR3 spells CSVEDSEKQHF. Written as DNA, the CDR3 is TGCAGCGTTGAAGATAGCGAGAAACAGCATTTT.